The clone carrying this TCR beta chain turned up a few times. The time point here: newly diagnosed GD, antithyroid drugs for less than 3 months. There was RNA extracted from PBMCs, and the TCR library was made from it. CDR3-region Arm-PCR and iRepertoire HTBI primers produced the TCR beta libraries. Using its own MiXCR run on the multiplex PCR reads, TCRdb lists one record per CDR3 protein. This table has hundreds of thousands of distinct CDR3 sequences, more than 10% appearing once. The data originate from a study of regulatory T cells in long-lasting Graves disease. V lost 2 bases, J lost 2 bases, and 29 bases lay in between. Per germline, CDR1 SGHVS and CDR2 FNYEAQ. The CDR3 has 21 amino acids. The same specimen was also included in a second study, on T cells in Graves' hyperthyroidism and ophthalmopathy.

Sequenced material: peripheral blood mononuclear cells (PBMCs), taken at new diagnosis, from a patient treated with antithyroid drugs. The V call is TRBV7-6, the J call TRBJ2-3, with a possible D match to TRBD1 (6 bases). The TCR sequence derives from a woman in her 30s with Graves disease. CDR3 in DNA: TGTGCCAGCAGCTTAAACAGGGTCACTATTAGGTTTCCCCCAAACACAGATACGCAGTATTTT. Translating gives CASSLNRVTIRFPPNTDTQYF.